Here is one T cell receptor (beta chain) with its context. The data are from a study of technical replicates of blood from a few donors. CDR3 length: 18 amino acids. Germline CDR1 LNHNV, CDR2 YYDKDF (reference sequence). Losses at the gene ends were 2 bases for V and 5 bases for J; bases not matched to a gene: 13. Method: immunoSEQ multiplex PCR; TCRdb's copy keeps in-frame clones and lacks some. The sample consists of about 75,000 clones, roughly 90% of them appearing once. The sequence derives from a human donor in good health. The sequencing input was T cells isolated from PBMCs. The chain combines TRBV15 with TRBJ2-5, with TRBD2 identical over 11 bases. CDR3 region: CATSRRLAGSYSKETQYF. The CDR3 nucleotides read TGTGCCACCAGCAGAAGACTAGCGGGATCTTATTCGAAGGAGACCCAGTACTTC. Variable domain in full (rest from reference TRBV15 and TRBJ2-5): DAMVIQNPRYQVTQFGKPVTLSCSQTLNHNVMYWYQQKSSQAPKLLFHYYDKDFNNEADTPDNFQSRRPNTSFCFLDIRSPGLGDTAMYLCATSRRLAGSYSKETQYFGPGTRLLVL.